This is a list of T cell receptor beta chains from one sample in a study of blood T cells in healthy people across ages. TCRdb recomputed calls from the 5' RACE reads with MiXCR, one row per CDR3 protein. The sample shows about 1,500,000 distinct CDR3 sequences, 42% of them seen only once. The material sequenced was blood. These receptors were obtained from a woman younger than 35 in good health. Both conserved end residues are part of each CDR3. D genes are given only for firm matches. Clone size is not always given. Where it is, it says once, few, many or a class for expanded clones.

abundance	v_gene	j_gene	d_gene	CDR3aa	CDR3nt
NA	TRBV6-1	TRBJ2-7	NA	CASSLRGAASYEQYF	TGTGCCAGCAGCTTGAGAGGGGCTGCTTCCTACGAGCAGTACTTC
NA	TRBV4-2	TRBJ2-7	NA	CASSLQDYSYEQYF	TGTGCCAGCAGCCTCCAGGACTACTCCTACGAGCAGTACTTC
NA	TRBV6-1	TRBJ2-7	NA	CASRTTGAPYEQYF	TGTGCCAGCAGGACAACAGGAGCTCCCTACGAGCAGTACTTC
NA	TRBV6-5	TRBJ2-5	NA	CASSYSRRGRQETQYF	TGTGCCAGCAGTTACTCGAGGAGGGGCCGTCAAGAGACCCAGTACTTC
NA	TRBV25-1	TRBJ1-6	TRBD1	CASRGQGTRSPLHF	TGTGCCAGCCGAGGACAGGGGACCAGATCACCCCTCCACTTT
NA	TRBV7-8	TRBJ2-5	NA	CASSDRRLELWTQYF	TGTGCCAGCAGCGACCGGCGGCTTGAGTTGTGGACCCAGTACTTC
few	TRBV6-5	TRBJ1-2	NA	CASTQDWGNYGYTF	TGTGCCAGCACACAAGACTGGGGAAACTATGGCTACACCTTC
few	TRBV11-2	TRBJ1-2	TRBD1	CASSLDQGQPYGYTF	TGTGCCAGCAGCTTAGATCAGGGACAGCCGTATGGCTACACCTTC
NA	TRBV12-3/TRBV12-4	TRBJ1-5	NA	CASTRGTGTQPQHF	TGTGCCAGCACCCGAGGCACAGGGACTCAGCCCCAGCATTTT
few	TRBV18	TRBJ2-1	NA	CASSPTSSGYNEQFF	TGTGCCAGCTCACCGACGAGTAGCGGCTACAATGAGCAGTTCTTC
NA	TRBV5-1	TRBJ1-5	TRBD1	CASSVEGASQPQHF	TGCGCCAGCAGCGTGGAGGGGGCGAGTCAGCCCCAGCATTTT
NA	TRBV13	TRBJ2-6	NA	CASSLETQYGANVLTF	TGTGCCAGCAGCTTAGAAACCCAGTACGGGGCCAACGTCCTGACTTTC
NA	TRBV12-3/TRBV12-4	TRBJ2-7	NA	CASAPTQLYEWQYF	TGTGCCAGCGCCCCGACCCAACTGTACGAGTGGCAGTACTTC
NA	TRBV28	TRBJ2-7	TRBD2	CASSTLTSGDNYNEQYF	TGTGCCAGCAGTACCCTGACTAGCGGGGATAATTACAATGAGCAGTACTTC
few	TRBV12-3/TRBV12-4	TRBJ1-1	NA	CASSLGPMAFF	TGTGCCAGCAGTTTAGGCCCCATGGCTTTCTTT
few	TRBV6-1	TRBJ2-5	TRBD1	CASRQPTGGSLETQYF	TGTGCCAGCAGACAACCGACAGGGGGATCCTTGGAGACCCAGTACTTC
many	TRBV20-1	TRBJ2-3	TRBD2	CSAVGAGGSTDTQYF	TGCAGTGCCGTAGGAGCGGGAGGGAGCACAGATACGCAGTATTTT
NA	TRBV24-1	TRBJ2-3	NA	CATSKVTDTQYF	TGTGCCACCAGTAAAGTGACAGATACGCAGTATTTT
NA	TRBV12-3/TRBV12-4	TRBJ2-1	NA	CASSLASKQFF	TGTGCCAGCAGTTTGGCCAGCAAGCAGTTCTTC
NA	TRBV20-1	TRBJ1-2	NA	CSAPAGINYGYTF	TGCAGTGCCCCGGCAGGGATTAACTATGGCTACACCTTC
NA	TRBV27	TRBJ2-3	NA	CASSPRLPSTDTQYF	TGTGCCAGCAGCCCTAGGCTGCCCAGCACAGATACGCAGTATTTT
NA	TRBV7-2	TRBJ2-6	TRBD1	CASSLAGGRGGANVLTF	TGTGCCAGCAGCTTAGCAGGGGGCAGAGGTGGGGCCAACGTCCTGACTTTC
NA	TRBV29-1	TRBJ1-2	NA	CSVEGEGENLNYGYTF	TGCAGCGTTGAAGGTGAAGGGGAAAACCTTAACTATGGCTACACCTTC
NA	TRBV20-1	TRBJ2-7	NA	CSARPQANPYEQYF	TGCAGTGCTAGGCCCCAGGCCAACCCCTACGAGCAGTACTTC
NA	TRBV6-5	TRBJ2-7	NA	CASRDSVNTYEQYF	TGTGCCAGCAGAGACAGCGTAAACACCTACGAGCAGTACTTC
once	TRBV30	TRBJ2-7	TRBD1	CAGRIQGVSYEQYF	TGTGCCGGCCGGATACAGGGGGTCTCCTACGAGCAGTACTTC
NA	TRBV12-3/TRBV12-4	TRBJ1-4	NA	CASSRGAPPGAFF	TGTGCCAGCAGCCGAGGGGCTCCGCCAGGGGCGTTTTTT
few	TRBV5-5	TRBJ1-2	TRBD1	CASSFGTGGEGYTF	TGTGCCAGCAGCTTTGGGACAGGGGGCGAAGGCTACACCTTC
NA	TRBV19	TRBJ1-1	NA	CASSTGAVTEAFF	TGTGCCAGTAGTACAGGGGCTGTCACTGAAGCTTTCTTT
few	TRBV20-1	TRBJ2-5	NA	CSARDPGQRLGTQYF	TGCAGTGCTAGAGATCCCGGACAGCGCTTGGGGACCCAGTACTTC
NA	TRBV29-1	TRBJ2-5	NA	CSVHTQMVQYF	TGCAGCGTTCACACCCAGATGGTCCAGTACTTC
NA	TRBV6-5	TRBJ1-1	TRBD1	CASSYRDRGEAFF	TGTGCCAGCAGTTACAGGGACAGGGGTGAAGCTTTCTTT
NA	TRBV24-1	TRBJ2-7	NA	CATSDTGATYEQYF	TGTGCCACCAGTGATACCGGGGCGACCTACGAGCAGTACTTC
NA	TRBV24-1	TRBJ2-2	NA	CATSDRGNTGELFF	TGTGCCACCAGTGACCGGGGAAACACCGGGGAGCTGTTTTTT
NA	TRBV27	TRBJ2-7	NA	CASSSSAQSSYNEQYF	TGTGCCAGCAGTTCGTCCGCCCAAAGCTCCTACAATGAGCAGTACTTC
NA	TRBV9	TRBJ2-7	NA	CASSVGYQGNEQYF	TGTGCCAGCAGCGTGGGTTACCAGGGCAATGAGCAGTACTTC
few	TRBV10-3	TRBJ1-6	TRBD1	CAITDRELSPLHF	TGTGCCATCACTGACAGGGAATTATCACCCCTCCACTTT
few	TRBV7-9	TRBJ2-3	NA	CASSFIKSGSTDTQYF	TGTGCCAGCAGCTTCATCAAAAGCGGGAGCACAGATACGCAGTATTTT
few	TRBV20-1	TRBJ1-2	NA	CSARVGGHYGYTF	TGCAGTGCTAGAGTCGGGGGTCACTATGGCTACACCTTC